This T cell receptor (beta chain) was sequenced during a study of OX40 agonist ivuxolimab in advanced cancers. On the study more broadly: Patients were infused with ivuxolimab every 2 weeks at 0.01 to 10 mg/kg. Participants, approximately 81% male, averaged around 64 years of age, ranging from roughly 20 to 79.

The CDR3 loop spans 16 amino acids. The ends lost 5 bases at V and 0 bases at J; junction bases unmatched: 4. The germline CDR1 and CDR2 sequences are LNHDA and SQIVND (reference sequence). The assay was immunoSEQ multiplex PCR, and TCRdb's table has in-frame clones only and misses some. The sample records 20,000 to 25,000 clones, around four fifths being singletons. This chain connects TRBV19 to TRBJ2-4, with 10 nucleotides matching TRBD2. This material consisted of CD4+ or CD8+ T cells sorted from blood, taken in a trial of the OX40 agonist ivuxolimab. The receptor comes from an adult with an advanced solid tumor such as melanoma, head and neck, liver or kidney cancer. CDR3 coding DNA: TGTGCCAGTAGTCTGGGACTAGCGATAGCCAAAAACATTCAGTACTTC. Amino acid sequence: CASSLGLAIAKNIQYF.